This T cell receptor (beta chain) was captured by sequencing in a study of control samples from healthy donors and cancer patients. The data were produced by immunoSEQ multiplex PCR, yet TCRdb's version contains in-frame clones alone and is incomplete. The sample lists 75,000 to 90,000 clones; 89% were seen once. V gave up 6 bases and J gave up 0 bases, with 14 bases separating them. Germline lookup yields CDR1 LNHDA and CDR2 SQIVND (reference sequence). The CDR3 loop spans 16 amino acids. The TCR comes from a woman aged 45-59 years with colorectal cancer. The J gene is TRBJ2-2, the V gene TRBV19; D possibly corresponds to TRBD2 (6 bases). Sequencing was performed on PBMCs. The CDR3 DNA reads as TGTGCCAGTAGGGGCTTAGCGGCCGCGAACACCGGGGAGCTGTTTTTT. This codes for CASRGLAAANTGELFF. Together with reference TRBV19 and TRBJ2-2, the CDR3 gives the full variable domain: DGGITQSPKYLFRKEGQNVTLSCEQNLNHDAMYWYRQDPGQGLRLIYYSQIVNDFQKGDIAEGYSVSREKKESFPLTVTSAQKNPTAFYLCASRGLAAANTGELFFGEGSRLTVL.